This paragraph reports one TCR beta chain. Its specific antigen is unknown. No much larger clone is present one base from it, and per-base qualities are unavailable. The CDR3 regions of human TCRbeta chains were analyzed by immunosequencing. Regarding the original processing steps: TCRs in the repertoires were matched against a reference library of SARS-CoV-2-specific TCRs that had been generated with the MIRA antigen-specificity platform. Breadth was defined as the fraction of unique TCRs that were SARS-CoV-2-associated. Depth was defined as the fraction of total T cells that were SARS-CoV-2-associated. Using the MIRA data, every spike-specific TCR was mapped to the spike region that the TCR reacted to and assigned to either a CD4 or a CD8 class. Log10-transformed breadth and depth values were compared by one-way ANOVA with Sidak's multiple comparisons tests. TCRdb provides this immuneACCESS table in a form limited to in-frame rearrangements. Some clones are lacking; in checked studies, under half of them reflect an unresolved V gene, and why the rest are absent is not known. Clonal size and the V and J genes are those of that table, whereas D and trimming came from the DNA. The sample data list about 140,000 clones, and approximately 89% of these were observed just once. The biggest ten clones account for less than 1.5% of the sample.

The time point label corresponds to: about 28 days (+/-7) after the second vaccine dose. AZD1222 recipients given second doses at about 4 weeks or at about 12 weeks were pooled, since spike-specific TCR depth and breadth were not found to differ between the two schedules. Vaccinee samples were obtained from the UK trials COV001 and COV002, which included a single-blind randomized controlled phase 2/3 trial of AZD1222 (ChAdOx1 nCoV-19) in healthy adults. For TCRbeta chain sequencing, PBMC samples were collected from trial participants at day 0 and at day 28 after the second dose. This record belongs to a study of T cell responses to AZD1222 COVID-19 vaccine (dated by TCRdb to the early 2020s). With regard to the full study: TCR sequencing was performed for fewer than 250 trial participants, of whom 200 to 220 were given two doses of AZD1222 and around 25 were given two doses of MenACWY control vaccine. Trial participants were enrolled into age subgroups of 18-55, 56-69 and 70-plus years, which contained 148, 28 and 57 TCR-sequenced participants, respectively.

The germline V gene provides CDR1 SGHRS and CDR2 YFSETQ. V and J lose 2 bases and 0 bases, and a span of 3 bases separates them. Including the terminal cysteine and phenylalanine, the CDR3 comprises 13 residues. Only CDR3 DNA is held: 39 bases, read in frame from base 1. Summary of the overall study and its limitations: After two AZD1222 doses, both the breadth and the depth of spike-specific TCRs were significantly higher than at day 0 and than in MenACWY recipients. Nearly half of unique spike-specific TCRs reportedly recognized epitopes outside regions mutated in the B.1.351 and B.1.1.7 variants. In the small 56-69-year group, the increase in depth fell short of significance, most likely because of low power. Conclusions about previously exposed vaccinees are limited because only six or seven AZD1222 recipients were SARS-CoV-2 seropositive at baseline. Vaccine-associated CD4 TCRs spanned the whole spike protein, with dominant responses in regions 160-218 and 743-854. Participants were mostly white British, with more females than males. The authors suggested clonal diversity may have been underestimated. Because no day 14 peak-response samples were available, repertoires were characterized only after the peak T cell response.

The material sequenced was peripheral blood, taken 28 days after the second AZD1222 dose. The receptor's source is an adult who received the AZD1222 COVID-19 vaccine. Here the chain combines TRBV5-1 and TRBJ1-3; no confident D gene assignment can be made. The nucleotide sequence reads TGCGCCAGCAGCTTCGGCTCTGGAAACACCATATATTTT. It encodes CASSFGSGNTIYF.